The rows below give T cell receptor beta chains drawn from one sample of a study of naive and memory T cell subsets. TCRdb re-called the UMI-ligation and nested PCR reads with MiXCR, one entry per CDR3 protein. The sample has some 21,000 distinct CDR3 sequences, 8% to 13% seen once. The sequenced material came from central memory CD8+ T cells from blood. These receptors all stem from a human donor in good health. Each CDR3 is given with its conserved first and last residue. D genes are given only for firm matches. Clone size is stated in some rows and not others, as once, few, many or a class when expanded.

>TRBJ2-1|17|few|TRBV20-1|TRBD1
CSARGKRDRGYGVEQFF
TGCAGTGCTAGAGGGAAGAGGGACAGGGGGTATGGAGTTGAGCAGTTCTTC
>TRBJ1-1|14|.|TRBV18|.
CASSPSTEVTEAFF
TGTGCCAGCTCACCTTCGACGGAGGTCACTGAAGCTTTCTTT
>TRBJ2-1|15|.|TRBV4-3|.
CASSQADQSYNEQFF
TGCGCCAGCAGCCAAGCGGACCAGTCCTACAATGAGCAGTTCTTC
>TRBJ1-1|16|many|TRBV7-9|.
CASSLGPQGPGTEAFF
TGTGCCAGCAGCTTAGGGCCTCAGGGTCCTGGCACTGAAGCTTTCTTT
>TRBJ2-3|15|many|TRBV20-1|.
CSAAPGFGGTDTQYF
TGCAGTGCTGCCCCCGGGTTTGGGGGGACAGATACGCAGTATTTT
>TRBJ2-5|20|many|TRBV7-9|TRBD2
CASSFLGRISGLGFQETQYF
TGTGCCAGCAGCTTTCTAGGGCGGATTAGCGGGCTGGGCTTCCAAGAGACCCAGTACTTC
>TRBJ2-4|14|.|TRBV5-6|TRBD1
CASSSGQGGNIQYF
TGTGCCAGCAGCTCCGGACAGGGGGGGAACATTCAGTACTTC
>TRBJ2-1|14|medium-sized|TRBV27|.
CASSLLAGLDEQFF
TGTGCCAGCAGTTTATTGGCGGGATTAGATGAGCAGTTCTTC
>TRBJ1-2|18|large|TRBV11-2|.
CASSFPPTRGGANYGYTF
TGTGCCAGCAGCTTCCCACCTACTCGGGGGGGAGCTAACTATGGCTACACCTTC
>TRBJ2-1|14|many|TRBV7-9|TRBD2
CASSRDLRGDEQFF
TGTGCCAGCAGCCGGGACCTACGGGGGGATGAGCAGTTCTTC
>TRBJ2-5|13|.|TRBV6-5|.
CASHRDVEETQYF
TGTGCCAGTCACAGGGATGTGGAAGAGACCCAGTACTTC
>TRBJ1-2|15|many|TRBV4-1|.
CASSQAVHTNYGYTF
TGCGCCAGCAGCCAAGCAGTACATACTAACTATGGCTACACCTTC
>TRBJ1-5|15|few|TRBV2|.
CASSDRGPLNQPQHF
TGTGCCAGCAGTGATAGAGGGCCGCTCAATCAGCCCCAGCATTTT
>TRBJ2-5|17|.|TRBV6-5|TRBD2
CASSYGIGLAGLETQYF
TGTGCCAGCAGTTACGGTATAGGACTAGCGGGATTGGAGACCCAGTACTTC
>TRBJ2-2|17|few|TRBV4-1|.
CASSRATGPSNTGELFF
TGCGCCAGCAGCCGAGCGACCGGACCCTCGAACACCGGGGAGCTGTTTTTT
>TRBJ1-4|11|few|TRBV10-2|.
CASRGPGELFF
TGCGCCAGCCGGGGTCCGGGCGAACTGTTTTTT
>TRBJ2-2|13|.|TRBV19|.
CASSSTGSGELFF
TGTGCCAGTAGTAGTACGGGTTCCGGGGAGCTGTTTTTT
>TRBJ1-1|13|many|TRBV30|.
CAWSFRAGAEAFF
TGTGCCTGGAGTTTCCGGGCTGGCGCTGAAGCTTTCTTT